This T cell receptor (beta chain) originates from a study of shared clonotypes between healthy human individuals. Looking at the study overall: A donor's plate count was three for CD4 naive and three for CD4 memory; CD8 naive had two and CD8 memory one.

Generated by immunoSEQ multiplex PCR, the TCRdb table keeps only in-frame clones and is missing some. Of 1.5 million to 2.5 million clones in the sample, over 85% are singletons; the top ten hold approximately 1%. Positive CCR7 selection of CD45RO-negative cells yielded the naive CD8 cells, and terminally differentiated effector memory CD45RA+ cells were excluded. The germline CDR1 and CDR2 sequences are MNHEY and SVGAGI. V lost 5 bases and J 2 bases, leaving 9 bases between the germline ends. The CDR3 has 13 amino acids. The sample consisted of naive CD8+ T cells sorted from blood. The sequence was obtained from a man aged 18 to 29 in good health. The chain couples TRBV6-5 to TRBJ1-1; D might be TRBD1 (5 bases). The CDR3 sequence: CASSVTGNTEAFF. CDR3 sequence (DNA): TGTGCCAGCAGTGTCACAGGAAACACTGAAGCTTTCTTT.